The text below deals with one T cell receptor (beta chain). Its antigen is as yet unknown. The data belong to a study of cytomegalovirus exposure and HLA in healthy donors. PCR involved 60 Vbeta and 13 Jbeta primers. Libraries were prepared by immunoSEQ multiplex PCR; TCRdb keeps only in-frame clonotypes and omits some of them. The repertoire holds over 150,000 clones, with about 74% as singletons. Germline V gives CDR1 MNHNY, CDR2 SVGAGI (reference sequence). The CDR3 sequence is 12 residues long. The V gene lost 6 bases and the J gene lost 4 bases, with 9 bases spanning the gap. Regarding the study as a whole: In an earlier analysis, in approximately 570 donors, most V segments appeared productive either ~87% or ~30% of the time. Investigators reported some 150 TCR beta chains as tied to cytomegalovirus. Using a false discovery rate of 0.05, a later analysis showed that 16,951 TCR beta sequences were associated with HLA alleles.

The gene calls are TRBV6-6 and TRBJ1-1; D remains unclear. The clonotype originates from a woman aged 40 to 55 in good health and CMV-seronegative. Sequenced sample: PBMCs. The DNA for the CDR3 is TGTGCCAGCAGCCGCACATCCACTGAAGCTTTCTTT. This encodes CASSRTSTEAFF.